This is a list of T cell receptor beta chains from one sample in a study of post-analysis software for immune sequencing data. Each CDR3 protein gets one entry after TCRdb re-called the PCR reads with MiXCR. The sample lists some 500,000 distinct CDR3 sequences, roughly 45% occurring once. Source material: blood. These receptors came from a girl aged 5-17 years with multiple sclerosis. CDR3s include the opening cysteine and the closing phenylalanine or tryptophan. D genes are given only for firm matches. Where a row states a size, it is once, few, many or the class of an expanded clone; other rows omit it.

D gene | J gene | V gene | clone size | CDR3 DNA | CDR3 protein
. | TRBJ1-2 | TRBV12-3/TRBV12-4 | . | TGTGCCAGCAGTTTGGGGGGGCTCCGCTATGGCTACACCTTC | CASSLGGLRYGYTF
. | TRBJ2-7 | TRBV21-1 | . | TGTGCCAGCAGCAGCAGGGGTGACGAGCAGTACTTC | CASSSRGDEQYF
. | TRBJ2-3 | TRBV3-1 | . | TGTGCCAGCAGCCAACAAATAATGGATACGCAGTATTTT | CASSQQIMDTQYF
TRBD1 | TRBJ2-4 | TRBV7-2 | few | TGTGCCAGCAGCTTAGTTCAGGGGGAGATTCAGTACTTC | CASSLVQGEIQYF
. | TRBJ2-5 | TRBV6-5 | few | TGTGCCAGCAGTTTGGACGGGGTGCGTGAGGGTCAAGAGACCCAGTACTTC | CASSLDGVREGQETQYF
TRBD1 | TRBJ1-1 | TRBV9 | . | TGTGCCAGCAGCGTAACAGAAGACAGGGGGACTGAAGCTTTCTTT | CASSVTEDRGTEAFF
TRBD1 | TRBJ2-7 | TRBV20-1 | once | TGCAGTGCTAGAGATTGGGACAGTTACTCCTACGAGCAGTACTTC | CSARDWDSYSYEQYF
TRBD2 | TRBJ2-1 | TRBV12-5 | . | TGTGCTAGTGGCACGGGACTAGCGGGTTATTACAATGAGCAGTTCTTC | CASGTGLAGYYNEQFF
. | TRBJ2-3 | TRBV12-3/TRBV12-4 | . | TGTGCCAGCAGCCCGATAGGGGCGACGCAGTATTTT | CASSPIGATQYF
TRBD2 | TRBJ2-1 | TRBV7-6 | . | TGTGCCAGCAGCTTACCCCTAGCGGGCCTATCCTACAATGAGCAGTTCTTC | CASSLPLAGLSYNEQFF
TRBD2 | TRBJ2-1 | TRBV7-2 | . | TGTGCCAGCAGCCGGCCCGGACTAGCGGAGAATGAGCAGTTCTTC | CASSRPGLAENEQFF
TRBD2 | TRBJ2-7 | TRBV6-5 | . | TGTGCCAGCAGTTACTCGGGTGGGAGGGCCTCCTACGAGCAGTACTTC | CASSYSGGRASYEQYF
. | TRBJ1-1 | TRBV12-5 | once | TGTGCTAGTGGTTTGTCGACCGAGGACACTGAAGCTTTCTTT | CASGLSTEDTEAFF
TRBD2 | TRBJ2-2 | TRBV27 | . | TGTGCCACCACAACCGGACCGGGACTAGCCGATCCCTTGACCAACACCGGGGAGCTGTTTTTT | CATTTGPGLADPLTNTGELFF
. | TRBJ1-6 | TRBV9 | . | TGTGCCAGCAGCGTCGCCAGGGACGGCTATAATTCACCCCTCCACTTT | CASSVARDGYNSPLHF
TRBD2 | TRBJ2-1 | TRBV5-1 | . | TGCGCCAGCAGCTTCCCGGGGGGAGGTTACAATGAGCAGTTCTTC | CASSFPGGGYNEQFF
TRBD2 | TRBJ2-5 | TRBV7-2 | . | TGTGCCACCGCGACTAGCGGGCAAGAGACCCAGTACTTC | CATATSGQETQYF
TRBD1 | TRBJ1-5 | TRBV12-3/TRBV12-4 | . | TGTGCCAGCAGCCTTGACAGGGGGAATCAGCCCCAGCATTTT | CASSLDRGNQPQHF
TRBD2 | TRBJ2-5 | TRBV19 | . | TGTGCCAGTAGTACTAGCGGGAGTTCCGTGACCCAGTACTTC | CASSTSGSSVTQYF
. | TRBJ2-1 | TRBV20-1 | . | TGCAGTGCCCAAAGCGAGAGCTCCTACAATGAGCAGTTCTTC | CSAQSESSYNEQFF
. | TRBJ2-1 | TRBV11-3 | . | TGTGCCAGCAGCTTAGGGGGTTTGGGGCAGTTCTTC | CASSLGGLGQFF
TRBD1 | TRBJ2-5 | TRBV6-2/TRBV6-3 | . | TGTGCCAGCAGCATGCACCACAGGGGCCAAGAGACCCAGTACTTC | CASSMHHRGQETQYF
. | TRBJ2-7 | TRBV12-2 | . | TGTGCAAGTCGCTTAGTTTTCCTAGCGGGAGCTGTCCAAGAGGTGCAGTACTTC | CASRLVFLAGAVQEVQYF
. | TRBJ1-4 | TRBV7-6 | many | TGTGCCAGCAGCTTAGACCCCACGAACATGGGTGAAAAACTGTTTTTT | CASSLDPTNMGEKLFF
. | TRBJ2-7 | TRBV6-5 | . | TGTGCCAGCAGGTGGACCCGCAACTACGAGCAGTACTTC | CASRWTRNYEQYF
. | TRBJ2-1 | TRBV15 | . | TGTGCCACCAGCAGAGATATTGCGGTGACAGATGAGCAGTTCTTC | CATSRDIAVTDEQFF
TRBD1 | TRBJ2-2 | TRBV29-1 | . | TGCAGCGTTGAAGATGAGGGGGCGGAACGTCCGGACACCGGGGAGCTGTTTTTT | CSVEDEGAERPDTGELFF
. | TRBJ1-1 | TRBV11-2 | . | TGTGCCAGCAGCTTTCATGGGGTACCTGAAGCTTTCTTT | CASSFHGVPEAFF
. | TRBJ2-1 | TRBV20-1 | . | TGCAGTGCTAGGGCTCGGGTATGGGGCTACAATGAGCAGTTCTTC | CSARARVWGYNEQFF
. | TRBJ2-6 | TRBV20-1 | . | TGCAGTGCTAGCCGCTCTGGGGCCAACGTCCTGACTTTC | CSASRSGANVLTF
TRBD2 | TRBJ2-7 | TRBV20-1 | few | TGCAGTGCTCCGCACCTAGCGGGAGGTCCCTACGAGCAGTACTTC | CSAPHLAGGPYEQYF
TRBD2 | TRBJ2-5 | TRBV12-3/TRBV12-4 | few | TGTGCCTCGGGGGGGGGAGAGACCCAGTACTTC | CASGGGETQYF
TRBD2 | TRBJ2-1 | TRBV2 | . | TGTGCCAGCAGGGCTTTGGGACTAGCGGGCGATGAGCAGTTCTTC | CASRALGLAGDEQFF
. | TRBJ1-6 | TRBV9 | few | TGTGCCAGCAGCCCCTGGGGGTCGGCAGCCAATAATTCACCCCTCCACTTT | CASSPWGSAANNSPLHF
TRBD2 | TRBJ2-5 | TRBV7-7 | . | TGTGCTAGCAGCTTAGGGGCTTTCGTAGCGGGGATCCAAGAGACCCAGTACTTC | CASSLGAFVAGIQETQYF
. | TRBJ2-5 | TRBV10-2 | few | TGCGCCAGCAGTTATCAGCGACAAGAGACCCAGTACTTC | CASSYQRQETQYF